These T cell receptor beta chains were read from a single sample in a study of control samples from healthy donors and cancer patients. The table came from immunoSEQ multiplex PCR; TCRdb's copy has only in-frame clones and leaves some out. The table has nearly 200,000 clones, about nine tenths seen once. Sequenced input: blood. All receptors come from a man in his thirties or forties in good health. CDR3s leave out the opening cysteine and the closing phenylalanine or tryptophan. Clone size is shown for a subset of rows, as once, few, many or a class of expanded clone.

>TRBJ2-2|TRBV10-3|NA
AISSLQGRGELF
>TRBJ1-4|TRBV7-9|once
ASSLTAVQDEKLF
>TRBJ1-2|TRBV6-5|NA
ASSYGPAGYT
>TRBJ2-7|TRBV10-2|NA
ASSGAAEQY
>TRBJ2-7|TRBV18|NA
ASSPSLSNEQY
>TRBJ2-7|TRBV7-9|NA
ASSPEAAGAQY
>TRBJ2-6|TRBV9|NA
ASSTGHTSSGANVLT
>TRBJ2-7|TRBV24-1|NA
ATSDLHNARDEQY
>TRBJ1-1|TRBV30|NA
AWNQDAKAEAF
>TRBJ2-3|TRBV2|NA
ASSVTSGSSGSQY
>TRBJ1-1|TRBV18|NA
ASAKQGTTDTEAF
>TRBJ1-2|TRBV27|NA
ASSFGTGFYGYT
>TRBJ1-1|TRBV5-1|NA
ASSLDLSESF
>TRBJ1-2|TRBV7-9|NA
ASSSLTGGDGGYT
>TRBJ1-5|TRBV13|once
ASSTRTGPQH
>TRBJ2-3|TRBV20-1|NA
SASVEDTDTQY
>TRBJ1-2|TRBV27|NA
ASSSKGGANYGYT
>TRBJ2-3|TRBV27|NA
ASSLGLGGSSDTQY
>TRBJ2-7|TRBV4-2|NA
ASSQDVAGNYYYEQY
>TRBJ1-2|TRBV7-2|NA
ASSGGTGVRAYGYT
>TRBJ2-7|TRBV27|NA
ASSFSSGGNYEQY
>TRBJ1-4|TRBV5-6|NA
ASSGSLGSTNEKLF
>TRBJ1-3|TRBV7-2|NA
ASSLENERHTIY
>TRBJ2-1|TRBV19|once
ASRGTNPTSEQF
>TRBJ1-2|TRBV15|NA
ATSRDRTGGRGYT
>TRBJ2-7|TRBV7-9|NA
ASRGVSSYEQY
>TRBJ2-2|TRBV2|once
ASSTRGLNTGELF
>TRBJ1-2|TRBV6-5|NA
ASSFKRNYGYT
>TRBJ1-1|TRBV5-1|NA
ASRPGDTEAF
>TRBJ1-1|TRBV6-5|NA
ASSMTSDTEAF
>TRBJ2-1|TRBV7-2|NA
ASSSDRGTYNEQF
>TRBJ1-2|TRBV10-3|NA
AISDGGEVGYT
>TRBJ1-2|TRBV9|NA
ASSVSDSRYGYT
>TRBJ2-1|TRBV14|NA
ASSPGTSGAYNEQF
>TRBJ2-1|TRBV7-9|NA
ASSLRGGPSGEQF
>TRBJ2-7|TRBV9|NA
ASSPESRSVNEQY
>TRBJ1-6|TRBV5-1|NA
ASSTNRGGNSPLH
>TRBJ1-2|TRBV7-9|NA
ASSLEAGNYGYT
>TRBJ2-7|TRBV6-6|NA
ASSYLPGQLAYEQY
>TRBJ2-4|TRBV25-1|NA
ASSESGGAKNIQY
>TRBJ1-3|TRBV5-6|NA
ASTQQAIRHSGNTIY
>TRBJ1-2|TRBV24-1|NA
ATSDPDIYT